Listed below are T cell receptor beta chains from one sample, sequenced in a study of pediatric ulcerative colitis. The assay was immunoSEQ multiplex PCR, and TCRdb's table has in-frame clones only and misses some. Of roughly 64,000 clones in the sample, 85% to 90% were seen once. What was sequenced was blood. These receptors were taken from a boy younger than 18 with severe ulcerative colitis. Each CDR3 is given with its conserved first and last residue. Each record gives: clone size, V gene, D gene, J gene, CDR3 protein, CDR3 DNA. The D gene is left open where the match is weak. Part of the rows lack a size; the others show once, few, many or a class for expanded clones.

clone size: NA
V gene: TRBV9
D gene: TRBD1
J gene: TRBJ2-1
CDR3 protein: CASSVNRGTGEYNEQFF
CDR3 DNA: TGTGCCAGCAGCGTAAATAGGGGGACAGGGGAATACAATGAGCAGTTCTTC

clone size: few
V gene: TRBV7-8
D gene: TRBD1
J gene: TRBJ1-2
CDR3 protein: CASSLPGQADLYGYTF
CDR3 DNA: TGTGCCAGCAGCTTACCGGGACAGGCGGACCTCTATGGCTACACCTTC

clone size: NA
V gene: TRBV29-1
D gene: NA
J gene: TRBJ2-3
CDR3 protein: CSVAGDTQYF
CDR3 DNA: TGCAGCGTTGCGGGGGATACGCAGTATTTT

clone size: NA
V gene: TRBV5-8
D gene: NA
J gene: TRBJ2-5
CDR3 protein: CASSLGLQETQYF
CDR3 DNA: TGTGCCAGCAGCTTGGGACTTCAAGAGACCCAGTACTTC

clone size: NA
V gene: TRBV27
D gene: TRBD1
J gene: TRBJ2-7
CDR3 protein: CASSPGTDYEQYF
CDR3 DNA: TGTGCCAGCAGTCCCGGGACAGACTACGAGCAGTACTTC

clone size: NA
V gene: TRBV2
D gene: NA
J gene: TRBJ1-5
CDR3 protein: CASSEGQGRPQHF
CDR3 DNA: TGTGCCAGCAGTGAGGGCCAGGGACGGCCCCAGCATTTT

clone size: NA
V gene: TRBV6-4
D gene: TRBD2
J gene: TRBJ2-3
CDR3 protein: CASSLAGSTDTQYF
CDR3 DNA: TGTGCCAGCAGTCTAGCGGGTTCCACAGATACGCAGTATTTT

clone size: NA
V gene: TRBV2
D gene: TRBD2
J gene: TRBJ2-7
CDR3 protein: CASIDHGLAGGEQYF
CDR3 DNA: TGTGCCAGCATCGACCATGGACTAGCGGGAGGCGAGCAGTACTTC

clone size: NA
V gene: TRBV19
D gene: TRBD1
J gene: TRBJ2-2
CDR3 protein: CASLNRGTGELFF
CDR3 DNA: TGTGCCAGTCTTAACAGGGGCACCGGGGAGCTGTTTTTT

clone size: NA
V gene: TRBV5-1
D gene: NA
J gene: TRBJ2-2
CDR3 protein: CASRSLGTNTGELFF
CDR3 DNA: TGCGCCAGCAGATCTCTGGGGACGAACACCGGGGAGCTGTTTTTT

clone size: NA
V gene: TRBV30
D gene: NA
J gene: TRBJ1-1
CDR3 protein: CAWSVPEHYTEAFF
CDR3 DNA: TGTGCCTGGAGTGTACCCGAGCATTACACTGAAGCTTTCTTT

clone size: NA
V gene: TRBV7-2
D gene: NA
J gene: TRBJ2-2
CDR3 protein: CASSLAGANTGELFF
CDR3 DNA: TGTGCCAGCAGCTTAGCGGGGGCGAACACCGGGGAGCTGTTTTTT

clone size: NA
V gene: TRBV10-3
D gene: NA
J gene: TRBJ2-3
CDR3 protein: CAISEGERDTQYF
CDR3 DNA: TGTGCCATCAGTGAAGGGGAGCGGGATACGCAGTATTTT

clone size: NA
V gene: TRBV5-4
D gene: TRBD2
J gene: TRBJ2-7
CDR3 protein: CASSLGGLAGGNEQYF
CDR3 DNA: TGTGCCAGCAGCTTGGGGGGACTAGCGGGAGGGAACGAGCAGTACTTC

clone size: NA
V gene: TRBV5-6
D gene: TRBD1
J gene: TRBJ1-1
CDR3 protein: CASSLAGETGEIKNTEAFF
CDR3 DNA: TGTGCCAGCAGCTTGGCCGGCGAGACAGGGGAAATTAAGAACACTGAAGCTTTCTTT

clone size: NA
V gene: TRBV27
D gene: NA
J gene: TRBJ1-2
CDR3 protein: CASSLTVRANYGYTF
CDR3 DNA: TGTGCCAGCAGTTTAACAGTAAGAGCTAACTATGGCTACACCTTC

clone size: NA
V gene: TRBV6-6
D gene: NA
J gene: TRBJ2-1
CDR3 protein: CASSYGFSYNEQFF
CDR3 DNA: TGTGCCAGCAGTTACGGGTTCAGTTACAATGAGCAGTTCTTC

clone size: NA
V gene: TRBV7-9
D gene: NA
J gene: TRBJ2-1
CDR3 protein: CASSRAGNEQFF
CDR3 DNA: TGTGCCAGCAGCCGGGCGGGCAATGAGCAGTTCTTC

clone size: NA
V gene: TRBV9
D gene: NA
J gene: TRBJ1-5
CDR3 protein: CASSVGVHNQPQHF
CDR3 DNA: TGTGCCAGCAGCGTAGGCGTACACAATCAGCCCCAGCATTTT

clone size: once
V gene: TRBV18
D gene: TRBD2
J gene: TRBJ2-5
CDR3 protein: CASSRGLAGEETQYF
CDR3 DNA: TGTGCCAGCTCACGTGGACTAGCGGGAGAAGAGACCCAGTACTTC

clone size: NA
V gene: TRBV5-4
D gene: NA
J gene: TRBJ2-7
CDR3 protein: CASSLSGPTYEQYF
CDR3 DNA: TGTGCCAGCAGCTTGTCGGGACCCACCTACGAGCAGTACTTC

clone size: NA
V gene: TRBV5-1
D gene: NA
J gene: TRBJ2-1
CDR3 protein: CASSAGLAYDNEQFF
CDR3 DNA: TGCGCCAGCAGCGCCGGGTTGGCCTATGACAATGAGCAGTTCTTC

clone size: NA
V gene: TRBV7-2
D gene: TRBD2
J gene: TRBJ2-7
CDR3 protein: CASSLRSGSGYEQYF
CDR3 DNA: TGTGCCAGCAGCTTACGGAGCGGGAGTGGGTACGAGCAGTACTTC

clone size: NA
V gene: TRBV2
D gene: TRBD1
J gene: TRBJ1-2
CDR3 protein: CASRGQGDYGYTF
CDR3 DNA: TGTGCCAGCCGGGGACAGGGGGACTATGGCTACACCTTC

clone size: few
V gene: TRBV2
D gene: TRBD1
J gene: TRBJ2-2
CDR3 protein: CASSGQGRNTGELFF
CDR3 DNA: TGTGCCAGCAGTGGACAGGGCCGGAACACCGGGGAGCTGTTTTTT

clone size: NA
V gene: TRBV29-1
D gene: TRBD2
J gene: TRBJ2-2
CDR3 protein: CSVAGLAGLELFF
CDR3 DNA: TGCAGCGTGGCGGGACTAGCGGGTCTGGAGCTGTTTTTT

clone size: once
V gene: TRBV7-9
D gene: NA
J gene: TRBJ1-4
CDR3 protein: CASSLRGANEKLFF
CDR3 DNA: TGTGCCAGCAGCTTAAGGGGGGCTAATGAAAAACTGTTTTTT

clone size: once
V gene: TRBV30
D gene: NA
J gene: TRBJ2-6
CDR3 protein: CAVNSGANVLTF
CDR3 DNA: TGTGCTGTGAACTCTGGGGCCAACGTCCTGACTTTC

clone size: once
V gene: TRBV5-1
D gene: NA
J gene: TRBJ2-7
CDR3 protein: CASSLGYQDEQYF
CDR3 DNA: TGCGCCAGCAGCTTGGGATATCAGGACGAGCAGTACTTC

clone size: NA
V gene: TRBV19
D gene: NA
J gene: TRBJ1-1
CDR3 protein: CASSTTVEAFF
CDR3 DNA: TGTGCCAGTAGCACGACGGTTGAAGCTTTCTTT

clone size: once
V gene: TRBV27
D gene: NA
J gene: TRBJ1-1
CDR3 protein: CASSLTGMNTEAFF
CDR3 DNA: TGTGCCAGCAGTTTAACCGGGATGAACACTGAAGCTTTCTTT

clone size: NA
V gene: TRBV7-8
D gene: NA
J gene: TRBJ2-7
CDR3 protein: CASSPRDGVSYEQYF
CDR3 DNA: TGTGCCAGCAGTCCCCGCGACGGGGTCTCCTACGAGCAGTACTTC

clone size: NA
V gene: TRBV27
D gene: NA
J gene: TRBJ1-4
CDR3 protein: CASSLYRTYNEKLFF
CDR3 DNA: TGTGCCAGCAGTTTGTACAGGACCTATAATGAAAAACTGTTTTTT

clone size: NA
V gene: TRBV5-1
D gene: NA
J gene: TRBJ2-3
CDR3 protein: CASSKSTDTQYF
CDR3 DNA: TGCGCCAGCAGCAAGAGCACAGATACGCAGTATTTT

clone size: NA
V gene: TRBV9
D gene: NA
J gene: TRBJ2-6
CDR3 protein: CASSFAVRAGAKSSGANVLTF
CDR3 DNA: TGTGCCAGCAGCTTCGCCGTTCGGGCTGGGGCCAAGAGCTCTGGGGCCAACGTCCTGACTTTC

clone size: NA
V gene: TRBV11-3
D gene: TRBD2
J gene: TRBJ2-5
CDR3 protein: CASSLGLPSGKQETQYF
CDR3 DNA: TGTGCCAGCAGCTTAGGTCTTCCTAGCGGAAAACAAGAGACCCAGTACTTC

clone size: NA
V gene: TRBV19
D gene: NA
J gene: TRBJ1-1
CDR3 protein: CASSAGVTEAFF
CDR3 DNA: TGTGCCAGTAGTGCAGGGGTTACTGAAGCTTTCTTT

clone size: NA
V gene: TRBV6-6
D gene: NA
J gene: TRBJ1-1
CDR3 protein: CACAANTEAFF
CDR3 DNA: TGTGCCTGTGCCGCAAACACTGAAGCTTTCTTT

clone size: NA
V gene: TRBV6-1
D gene: NA
J gene: TRBJ1-2
CDR3 protein: CASSKQDYGYTF
CDR3 DNA: TGTGCCAGCAGCAAACAGGACTATGGCTACACCTTC

clone size: once
V gene: TRBV27
D gene: NA
J gene: TRBJ1-1
CDR3 protein: CASRTYTGNTEAFF
CDR3 DNA: TGTGCCAGCCGTACGTACACAGGCAACACTGAAGCTTTCTTT

clone size: NA
V gene: TRBV28
D gene: NA
J gene: TRBJ1-5
CDR3 protein: CASSLGSGLNQPQHF
CDR3 DNA: TGTGCCAGCAGTTTAGGGTCCGGGCTGAATCAGCCCCAGCATTTT

clone size: NA
V gene: TRBV19
D gene: NA
J gene: TRBJ1-1
CDR3 protein: CASSTNLWTEAFF
CDR3 DNA: TGTGCCAGTAGTACAAACTTATGGACTGAAGCTTTCTTT